Below are 11 T cell receptor beta chains sequenced from a single sample in a study of blood T cell repertoires in COVID-19. The protocol was immunoSEQ multiplex PCR, while the TCRdb copy is restricted to in-frame clones and leaves out a portion. Seen here are some 240,000 clones, roughly 90% observed once, and the top ten hold 5.5% to 8%. The sequencing sample was made of peripheral blood. The receptors were sampled from a man aged 60-69 years who had recovered from COVID-19.

For the CDR3, the DNA is TGTGCCAGCAGCTCTACAGAGAACACTGAAGCTTTCTTT. Amino acids: CASSSTENTEAFF. J is TRBJ1-1 and V is TRBV7-9; D is ambiguous. Trimming took 4 bases from V and 1 from J, leaving 7 bases between them. Germline CDR1 SEHNR, CDR2 FQNEAQ (reference sequence). This CDR3 region has 13 residues.

This rearrangement joins TRBV7-3 to TRBJ2-3; no firm D call. V was trimmed by 1 base and J by 4 bases, leaving 9 bases between them. CDR1 is SGHTA, CDR2 FQGTGA, per germline. CDR3 length equals 14 residues. CDR3 protein: CASSLNTAPDTQYF. The CDR3 bases are TGTGCCAGCAGCTTAAACACAGCCCCAGATACGCAGTATTTT.

This chain links TRBV5-1 with TRBJ2-1; no clear D gene. The CDR3 length is 14 residues. V was shortened by 1 base and J by 2 bases, with 7 bases between the two germline ends. Germline V gives CDR1 SGHRS, CDR2 YFSETQ. In nucleotides, the CDR3 is TGCGCCAGCAGCTTGAACTCCGCCTACAATGAGCAGTTCTTC. It codes for CASSLNSAYNEQFF.

This clone was picked up one time. The rearrangement uses TRBV6-2 or TRBV6-3 and TRBJ1-6; 8 bases agree with TRBD1. Trimming removed 3 bases from V and 10 bases from J; junction bases left unmatched: 8. The CDR3 sequence is 15 residues long. CDR1 and CDR2 from the germline V gene are MNHEY and SVGEGT. The chain's CDR3 is CASSYSGGVGSPLHF. The CDR3, as DNA: TGTGCCAGCAGTTATTCAGGGGGCGTAGGATCACCCCTCCACTTT.

This chain connects TRBV6-5 to TRBJ2-3, with TRBD1 matching over 9 bases. The ends lost 4 bases at V and 8 bases at J; junction bases unmatched: 1. The CDR3 sequence is 12 residues long. Germline assignment: CDR1 MNHEY and CDR2 SVGAGI. Written as DNA, the CDR3 is TGTGCCAGCAGTTCGGGACAGGGTACGCAGTATTTT. Its translation: CASSSGQGTQYF.

The V call is TRBV7-8, the J call TRBJ1-1; weak D call: TRBD1 (6 bases). The CDR3 is made up of 14 amino acids. The germline V gene has CDR1 SGHVS and CDR2 FQNEAQ. V lost 3 bases and J 2 bases, leaving 10 bases between the germline ends. CDR3 protein: CASSFQQGNTEAFF. DNA of the CDR3: TGTGCCAGCAGCTTTCAACAGGGTAACACTGAAGCTTTCTTT.

This chain connects TRBV6-6 to TRBJ1-1; no firm D call. Trimming took off 5 bases at V and 5 bases at J, with 12 bases between the two ends. Germline values: CDR1 MNHNY, CDR2 SVGAGI (reference sequence). This CDR3 comprises 13 residues. CDR3 nucleotide sequence: TGTGCCAGCAGTGACAAAACGGGGACTGAAGCTTTCTTT. Encoded protein: CASSDKTGTEAFF.

This clone was observed a few times. The chain carries TRBV19 and TRBJ2-7; 7 bases are a match to TRBD2. With 5 bases clipped from V and 4 bases from J, the junction kept 5 bases outside the gene matches. Germline values: CDR1 LNHDA, CDR2 SQIVND (reference sequence). This CDR3 comprises 13 residues. The CDR3: CASSASGVYEQYF. CDR3 coding DNA: TGTGCCAGTAGTGCGAGCGGGGTATACGAGCAGTACTTC.

This rearrangement joins TRBV2 to TRBJ1-1; no reliable D call. The CDR3 runs 12 residues. Germline V gene lookup returns CDR1 SNHLY and CDR2 FYNNEI. The V end lost 5 bases, the J end lost 7 bases, and 11 bases lay between the germline ends. The CDR3 protein is CASSSAGFEAFF. CDR3 DNA sequence: TGTGCCAGCAGTTCGGCCGGGTTTGAAGCTTTCTTT.

This clone was counted between two and nine times. J is TRBJ1-4 and V is TRBV5-1, with TRBD1 identical over 7 bases. J lost 0 bases, V lost 0 bases, and 11 bases had no gene match. In germline, CDR1 is SGHRS, CDR2 YFSETQ. This CDR3 has 19 amino acids. Written as DNA, the CDR3 is TGCGCCAGCAGCTTGGCGGGTTTGACAGGGTCTGCAACTAATGAAAAACTGTTTTTT. Residues: CASSLAGLTGSATNEKLFF.

The V gene is TRBV7-3, the J gene TRBJ2-1, with TRBD2 identical over 15 bases. The V gene's germline CDR1 is SGHTA and CDR2 FQGTGA. The J segment lost 4 bases and the V segment lost 5 bases, leaving 12 bases of the junction unmatched. This CDR3 has 19 amino acids. The CDR3 region is CASSTPGTSGRTGYNEQFF. CDR3 DNA sequence: TGTGCCAGCAGCACCCCCGGGACTAGCGGGAGGACGGGTTACAATGAGCAGTTCTTC.